This TCR beta chain emerged from a study of shared clonotypes between healthy human individuals. Study observations and caveats: Richness estimates generally favored naive over memory subsets. Naive CD4 clonotypes overlapped across several donors at around 4.7%.

Clones were read by immunoSEQ multiplex PCR, and TCRdb kept only the in-frame ones, dropping some. The sample yields 700,000 to 950,000 clones, 96% seen once. Trimming at V came to 5 bases and at J to 4 bases, leaving 6 bases not matched to a gene. Per the germline V gene, CDR1 is SGHVS and CDR2 is FNYEAQ. The CDR3 covers 15 residues. Naivety among CD8 cells was defined by CD45RO negativity and positive CCR7 selection, thereby excluding terminally differentiated effector memory CD45RA+ cells. Healthy HIV-negative adults without recent acute infections or vaccinations served as donors. The study drew all its donors from Caucasian adults living in Nashville, Tennessee. Note on this clone: Its antigen is unidentified.

The V call is TRBV7-6, the J call TRBJ2-2; TRBD1 matches at 8 bases. The receptor's source is a man between 25 and 39 years old in good health. Sequencing was done on a sample of naive CD8+ T cells sorted from blood. The CDR3 region has the DNA TGTGCCAGCAGCCCCCGGACAGGGAGCACCGGGGAGCTGTTTTTT. Protein product: CASSPRTGSTGELFF.